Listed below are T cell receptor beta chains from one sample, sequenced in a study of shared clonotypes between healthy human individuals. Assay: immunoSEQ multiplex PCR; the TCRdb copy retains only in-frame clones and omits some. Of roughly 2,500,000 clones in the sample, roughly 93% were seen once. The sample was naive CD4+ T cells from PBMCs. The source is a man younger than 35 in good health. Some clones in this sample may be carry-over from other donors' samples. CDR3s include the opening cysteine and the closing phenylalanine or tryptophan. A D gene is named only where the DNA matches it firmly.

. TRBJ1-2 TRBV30 CAWSVDGGYGYTF
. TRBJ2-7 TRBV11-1 CASSLERTAYEQYF
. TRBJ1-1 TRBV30 CAWNAQGPNTEAFF
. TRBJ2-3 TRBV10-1 CASSEDPVSGDTQYF
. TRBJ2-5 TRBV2 CASSERRGETQYF
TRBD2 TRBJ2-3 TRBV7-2 CASSLVGTSGSTDTQYF
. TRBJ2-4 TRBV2 CASSRQRAKNIQYF
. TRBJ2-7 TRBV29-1 CSVGGGQAKTNEQYF
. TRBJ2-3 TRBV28 CASSYRGLGTDTQYF
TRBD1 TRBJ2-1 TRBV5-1 CASSTRTGDHEQFF
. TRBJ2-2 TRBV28 CASSSSGRLTGELFF
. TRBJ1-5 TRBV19 CASSIERGRQPQHF
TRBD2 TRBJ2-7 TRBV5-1 CASTAGLAGGYEQYF
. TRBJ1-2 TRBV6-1 CASSESDRSYGYTF
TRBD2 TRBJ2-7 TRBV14 CASSQVFVAGEGEQYF
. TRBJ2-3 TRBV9 CASSVGSRKDTQYF
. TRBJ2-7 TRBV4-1 CASSQLSNYEQYF
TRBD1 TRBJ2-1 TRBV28 CASSLSGTGLKNEQFF
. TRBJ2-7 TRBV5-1 CASSLAATYEQYF
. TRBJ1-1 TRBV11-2 CASSLEGNWGDTEAFF
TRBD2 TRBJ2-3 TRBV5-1 CASQREGGPPRDTQYF